This TCR beta chain was obtained from a study of STAT3 mutations in large granular lymphocyte leukemia. With 0 bases removed from V and 7 bases from J, the gap between germline ends came to 12 bases. This CDR3 spans 14 amino acids. Germline CDR1 reads LGHNA; CDR2 reads YNFKEQ. The repertoire was sequenced with immunoSEQ multiplex PCR; TCRdb's copy has only in-frame clones and lacks some. The data hold around 26,000 clones, with less than 95% observed a single time. Study-wide results and limits: Every T-cell large granular lymphocyte leukemia patient had at least one immunodominant TCR beta clonotype.

A note on this clone: The antigen remains unidentified.

The chain couples TRBV4-2 to TRBJ1-1; D possibly corresponds to TRBD1 (5 bases). Sequenced: peripheral blood mononuclear cells. The clonotype was recovered from a man aged 35 to 55 with T-cell large granular lymphocyte leukemia. Some clones in this sample may be carry-over from other donors' samples. The CDR3 here is CASSQDGDGDEAFF. In DNA, the CDR3 is TGTGCCAGCAGCCAAGATGGGGACGGTGATGAAGCTTTCTTT.